This T cell receptor (beta chain) was sequenced in a study of spatial heterogeneity in lung cancer. Overall study: Beta-chain sequences consistently outnumbered alpha-chain sequences in detection. On average, each unique TCR and UMI combination appeared more than ten times in raw reads.

Stated time point: blood at routine non-recurrence follow-up after resection. Tumor, nontumor lung or frozen PBMC supplied whole RNA that was sequenced unsorted. TCRdb independently ran MiXCR on the 5' RACE reads; one entry per CDR3 protein. The sample consists of about 52,000 distinct CDR3 sequences, less than 9.5% of them appearing once. This clonotype has at least ten counts. This CDR3 has 18 residues. Trimming pared 4 bases from V and 0 bases from J, leaving 19 bases between. CDR1 and CDR2 from the germline V gene are LGHDT and YNNKEL (reference sequence). This clonotype was obtained from a female donor with early-stage non-small cell lung cancer. Sequenced here: PBMCs, sampled at follow-up. This rearrangement joins TRBV3-1 to TRBJ2-1, with D possibly matching TRBD2 (6 bases). CDR3 sequence (DNA): TGTGCCAGCAGCCCCAGATACAATAGCGGCCCCTCCTACAATGAGCAGTTCTTC. Its translation: CASSPRYNSGPSYNEQFF.